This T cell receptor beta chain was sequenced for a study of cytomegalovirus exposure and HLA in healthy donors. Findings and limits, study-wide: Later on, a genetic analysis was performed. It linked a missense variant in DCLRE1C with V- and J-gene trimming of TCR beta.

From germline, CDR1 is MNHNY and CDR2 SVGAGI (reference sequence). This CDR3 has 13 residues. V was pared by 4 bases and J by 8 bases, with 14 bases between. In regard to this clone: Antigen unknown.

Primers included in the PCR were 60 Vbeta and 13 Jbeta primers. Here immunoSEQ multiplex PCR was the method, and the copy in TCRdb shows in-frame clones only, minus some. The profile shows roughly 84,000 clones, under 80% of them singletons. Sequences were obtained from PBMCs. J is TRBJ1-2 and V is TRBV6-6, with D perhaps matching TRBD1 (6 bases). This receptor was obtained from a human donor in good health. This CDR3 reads CASSSTGSSGYTF. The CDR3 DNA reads TGTGCCAGCAGTTCCACAGGGTCGTCGGGCTACACCTTC.